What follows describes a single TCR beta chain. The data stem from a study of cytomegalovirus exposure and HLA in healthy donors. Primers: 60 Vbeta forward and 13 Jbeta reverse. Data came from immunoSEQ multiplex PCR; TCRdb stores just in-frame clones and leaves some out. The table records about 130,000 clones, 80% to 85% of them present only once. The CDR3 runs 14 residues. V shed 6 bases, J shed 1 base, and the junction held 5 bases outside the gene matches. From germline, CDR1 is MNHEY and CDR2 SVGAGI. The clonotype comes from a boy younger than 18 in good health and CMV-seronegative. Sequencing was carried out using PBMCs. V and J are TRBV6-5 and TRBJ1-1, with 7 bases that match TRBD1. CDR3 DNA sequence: TGTGCCAGCAGGACAGACAGGGAGAACACTGAAGCTTTCTTT. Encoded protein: CASRTDRENTEAFF.